This T cell receptor beta chain was sequenced during a study of blood T cell repertoires in COVID-19. Overall study context: In each case, the material was cDNA or gDNA derived from T cells, B-cell-depleted T cells, or PBMCs.

V was trimmed by 0 bases and J by 2 bases, leaving 8 bases between them. Germline CDR1 and CDR2: SGDLS and YYNGEE. The CDR3 spans 14 residues. Authors' data handling: For nucleated cells, counts were estimated from reference gene primer amplification. Assay used: immunoSEQ multiplex PCR; TCRdb lists only in-frame clones, some missing. The V and J calls and clone size come from that table; D and trimming were worked out from the DNA. The table shows 120,000 or so clones, with 86% occurring only once. This chain joins TRBV9 and TRBJ1-2, with a weak D call TRBD1 (5 bases). This receptor was taken from a man aged 35 to 55 with acute or convalescent COVID-19. Sequenced input: peripheral blood. The CDR3 DNA reads TGTGCCAGCAGCGTAGAGGAGGGGAACTATGGCTACACCTTC. Translated: CASSVEEGNYGYTF.